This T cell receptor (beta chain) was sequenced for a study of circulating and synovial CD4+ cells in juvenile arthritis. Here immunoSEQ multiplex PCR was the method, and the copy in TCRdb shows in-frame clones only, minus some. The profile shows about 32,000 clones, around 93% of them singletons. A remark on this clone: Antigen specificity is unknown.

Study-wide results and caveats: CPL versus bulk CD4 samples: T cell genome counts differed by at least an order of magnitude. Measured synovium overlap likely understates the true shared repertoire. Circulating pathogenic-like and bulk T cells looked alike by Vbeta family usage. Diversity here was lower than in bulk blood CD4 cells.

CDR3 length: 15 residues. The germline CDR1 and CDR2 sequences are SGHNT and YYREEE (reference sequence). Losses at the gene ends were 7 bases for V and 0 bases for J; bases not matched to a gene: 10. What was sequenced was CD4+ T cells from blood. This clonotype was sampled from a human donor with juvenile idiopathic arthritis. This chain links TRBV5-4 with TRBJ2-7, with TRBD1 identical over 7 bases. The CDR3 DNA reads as TGTGCCAGCGGACCACCGGGACAGTCCTCCTACGAGCAGTACTTC. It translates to CASGPPGQSSYEQYF.